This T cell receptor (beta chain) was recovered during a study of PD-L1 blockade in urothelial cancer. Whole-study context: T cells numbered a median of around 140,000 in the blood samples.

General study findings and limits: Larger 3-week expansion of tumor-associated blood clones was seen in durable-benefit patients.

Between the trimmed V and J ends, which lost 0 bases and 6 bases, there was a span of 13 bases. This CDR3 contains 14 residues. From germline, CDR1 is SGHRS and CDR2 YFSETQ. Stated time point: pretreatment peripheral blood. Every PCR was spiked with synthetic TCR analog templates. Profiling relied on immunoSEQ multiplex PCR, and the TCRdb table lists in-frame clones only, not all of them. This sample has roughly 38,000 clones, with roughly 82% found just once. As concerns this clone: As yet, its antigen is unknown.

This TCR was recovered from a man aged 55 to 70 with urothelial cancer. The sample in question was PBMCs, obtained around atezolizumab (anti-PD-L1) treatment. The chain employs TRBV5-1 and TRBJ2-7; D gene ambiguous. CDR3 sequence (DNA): TGCGCCAGCAGCTTGGAGGCACAGATCGCCGAGCAGTACTTC. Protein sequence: CASSLEAQIAEQYF. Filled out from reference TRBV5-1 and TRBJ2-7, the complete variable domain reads KAGVTQTPRYLIKTRGQQVTLSCSPISGHRSVSWYQQTPGQGLQFLFEYFSETQRNKGNFPGRFSGRQFSNSRSEMNVSTLELGDSALYLCASSLEAQIAEQYFGPGTRLTVT.